Listed here are 21 T cell receptor beta chains from one sample, sequenced in a study of PD-1 blockade in mismatch repair-deficient tumors. The protocol was immunoSEQ multiplex PCR, while the TCRdb copy is restricted to in-frame clones and leaves out a portion. The sample has 38,000 or so clones; about 85% are singletons. Sequencing used peripheral blood, obtained 75 to 85 weeks after starting pembrolizumab. The receptors shown here come from an adult with mismatch repair-deficient cancer.

This clone was seen just once. The rearrangement uses TRBV27 and TRBJ1-4; 7 bases fit TRBD1. The CDR3 is made up of 15 amino acids. The J segment lost 7 bases and the V segment lost 5 bases, leaving 10 bases of the junction unmatched. Germline V lookup: CDR1 MNHEY, CDR2 SMNVEV (reference sequence). This CDR3 reads CASSRMTGLSEKLFF. DNA for the CDR3: TGTGCCAGCAGTAGAATGACAGGGTTAAGTGAAAAACTGTTTTTT.

The V gene is TRBV6-5, the J gene TRBJ2-7; tentative D call: TRBD1 (5 bases). V lost 4 bases and J lost 4, with 11 bases in between. This CDR3 spans 13 amino acids. Germline V gives CDR1 MNHEY, CDR2 SVGAGI. For the CDR3, the DNA is TGTGCCAGCAGTTTCGACAGTTTTTACGAGCAGTACTTC. Amino acid sequence: CASSFDSFYEQYF.

This chain joins TRBV7-9 and TRBJ2-1; tentative D call: TRBD2 (6 bases). Looked up from germline, CDR1 is SEHNR and CDR2 is FQNEAQ (reference sequence). This CDR3 spans 15 amino acids. The V end lost 2 bases, the J end lost 2 bases, and 10 bases lay between the germline ends. The CDR3: CASSLSSGAYNEQFF. CDR3 in DNA: TGTGCCAGCAGCTTATCCTCGGGGGCCTACAATGAGCAGTTCTTC. Combining the CDR3 with reference TRBV7-9 and TRBJ2-1 gives the whole variable domain DTGVSQNPRHKITKRGQNVTFRCDPISEHNRLYWYRQTLGQGPEFLTYFQNEAQLEKSRLLSDRFSAERPKGSFSTLEIQRTEQGDSAMYLCASSLSSGAYNEQFFGPGTRLTVL.

V and J are TRBV5-4 and TRBJ1-1; 7 bases line up with TRBD1. Germline CDR1 SGHNT, CDR2 YYREEE (reference sequence). The CDR3 contains 14 residues. V lost 6 bases, J lost 0 bases, and 5 bases stayed unmatched. The CDR3 DNA sequence: TGTGCCAGCAACCCCGACAGGGTGAACACTGAAGCTTTCTTT. It encodes CASNPDRVNTEAFF.

The chain links TRBV19 to TRBJ2-3; possible D gene TRBD1, 6 bases. Trimming stripped 5 bases from V and 8 bases from J, with 14 bases between. Germline V CDR1 and CDR2: LNHDA, SQIVND (reference sequence). The CDR3 spans 13 residues. CDR3 sequence reads: CASSWVDRPTQYF. The CDR3 coding sequence is TGTGCCAGTAGTTGGGTTGACAGGCCTACGCAGTATTTT.

J is TRBJ1-4 and V is TRBV19; a weak D match, TRBD1 (5 bases). V lost 3 bases and J 4 bases, leaving 12 bases between the germline ends. The CDR3 consists of 15 residues. Germline V gene sequence: CDR1 LNHDA, CDR2 SQIVND (reference sequence). The CDR3 reads CASSILRGINEKLFF. CDR3 coding DNA: TGTGCCAGTAGTATCCTCCGGGGGATTAATGAAAAACTGTTTTTT.

The chain uses TRBV5-1 and TRBJ2-6; 15 nucleotides line up with TRBD2. CDR1 is SGHRS and CDR2 is YFSETQ in the germline V gene. This CDR3 region has 20 residues. The junction had 9 bases not matched to a gene; V was cut back by 2 bases and J by 3 bases. The CDR3 sequence: CASSFPGTSGRLGGANVLTF. CDR3 sequence (DNA): TGCGCCAGCAGCTTCCCCGGGACTAGCGGGAGGTTGGGTGGGGCCAACGTCCTGACTTTC. The variable domain in full, with the rest retrieved from reference TRBV5-1 and TRBJ2-6, is KAGVTQTPRYLIKTRGQQVTLSCSPISGHRSVSWYQQTPGQGLQFLFEYFSETQRNKGNFPGRFSGRQFSNSRSEMNVSTLELGDSALYLCASSFPGTSGRLGGANVLTFGAGSRLTVL.

In its sample, this clone was seen a few times. The genes are TRBV19 and TRBJ2-6; D is perhaps TRBD1 (5 bases). The germline V gene encodes CDR1 LNHDA and CDR2 SQIVND (reference sequence). This CDR3 has 17 amino acids. The germline V and J ends were trimmed by 2 bases and 2 bases, with 13 bases remaining between them. The CDR3 nucleotides are TGTGCCAGTAGTATATCCCGAAGGGGTACTGGGGCCAACGTCCTGACTTTC. Translating it yields CASSISRRGTGANVLTF.

The table lists this clone with a few counts. The chain couples TRBV4-2 to TRBJ1-2, with 9 bases lining up with TRBD1. The V and J ends lost 3 bases and 7 bases, in that order; junction bases with no gene match: 3. Germline V lookup: CDR1 LGHNA, CDR2 YNFKEQ. The CDR3 runs 13 residues. The CDR3 here is CASSHWGQGGYTF. Here the CDR3 DNA reads TGTGCCAGCAGCCACTGGGGACAGGGTGGCTACACCTTC.

The V gene is TRBV5-4, the J gene TRBJ1-1; no definite D call. The CDR3 has 14 residues. Between the trimmed V and J ends, which lost 4 bases and 5 bases, there was a span of 15 bases. Germline V CDR1 and CDR2: SGHNT, YYREEE (reference sequence). DNA of the CDR3: TGTGCCAGCAGCCAAACCGGGTTGTTAACTGAAGCTTTCTTT. As protein: CASSQTGLLTEAFF.

The rearrangement joins TRBV7-9 to TRBJ1-1; D ambiguous. This CDR3 has 15 residues. Looked up from germline, CDR1 is SEHNR and CDR2 is FQNEAQ (reference sequence). V shed 2 bases and J shed 3 bases, with 13 bases lying between them. CDR3 bases: TGTGCCAGCAGCTTAAACACCCGTTTAGACACTGAAGCTTTCTTT. It encodes CASSLNTRLDTEAFF.

The chain carries TRBV7-2 and TRBJ2-5, with TRBD1 matching 8 bases. The germline V gene encodes CDR1 SGHTA and CDR2 FQGNSA. This CDR3 spans 17 amino acids. The V and J ends lost 1 base and 2 bases, in that order; junction bases with no gene match: 9. In DNA form, the CDR3 reads TGTGCCAGCAGCTTAGGCGTAGGAAGGACAGGGCAAGAGACCCAGTACTTC. Encoded protein: CASSLGVGRTGQETQYF.

This chain uses TRBV30 with TRBJ1-2, with D unresolved. V shed 0 bases and J shed 0 bases, with 8 bases lying between them. Germline V CDR1 and CDR2: GTSNPN, SVGIG (reference sequence). This CDR3 contains 14 residues. CDR3: CAWSVHETNYGYTF. The DNA of the CDR3 is TGTGCCTGGAGTGTACACGAGACTAACTATGGCTACACCTTC.

V gene TRBV6-5 combines with J gene TRBJ2-7, with TRBD2 matching over 7 bases. The length of the CDR3 is 14 residues. V was clipped by 0 bases and J by 6 bases; unmatched bases: 5. Germline-derived CDR1 and CDR2 are MNHEY and SVGAGI. The CDR3 sequence: CASSYSGGGGEQYF. The CDR3 DNA sequence: TGTGCCAGCAGTTACTCGGGCGGGGGTGGCGAGCAGTACTTC.

Turning to this clone: One junction end does not reproduce the germline sequence, and a read error may be involved. V usage is TRBV7-2 and J usage is TRBJ2-5; D uncertain. CDR1 and CDR2 (germline): SGHTA, FQGNSA. The CDR3 runs 13 residues. CDR3: CASSLGHQEIQYF. The CDR3 DNA follows: TGTGCCAGCAGCTTAGGGCACCAAGAGATCCAGTACTTC.

The chain employs TRBV27 and TRBJ2-5; perhaps D is TRBD1 or TRBD2 (6 bases each). CDR3 length equals 15 residues. With 6 bases removed from V and 2 bases from J, the gap between germline ends came to 16 bases. From germline, CDR1 is MNHEY and CDR2 SMNVEV (reference sequence). The CDR3 DNA follows: TGTGCCAGCAGGACTGTAGGGGGAGGACAAGAGACCCAGTACTTC. Translation: CASRTVGGGQETQYF.

This clone was observed once. The V gene is TRBV14, the J gene TRBJ2-1, with D tentatively TRBD1 (5 bases). This CDR3 has 12 amino acids. V dropped 10 bases and J dropped 2 bases, with 9 bases sitting between them. CDR1 and CDR2 from the germline V gene are SGHDN and FVKESK. This chain's CDR3 is CATGLAYNEQFF. For the CDR3, the DNA is TGTGCCACAGGGCTCGCCTACAATGAGCAGTTCTTC.

This clone is labeled medium-sized. V and J are TRBV28 and TRBJ2-1; 13 bases map to TRBD2. Germline CDR1 reads MDHEN; CDR2 reads SYDVKM. Germline trimming cut 5 bases from V and 0 bases from J; bases unmatched to any gene: 10. There are 19 residues in the CDR3. DNA for the CDR3: TGTGCCAGCAGTCGACCCGGGACTAGCGGGGCTAGCTCCTACAATGAGCAGTTCTTC. It encodes CASSRPGTSGASSYNEQFF.

J is TRBJ1-1 and V is TRBV29-1; D unresolved. The CDR3 has 13 amino acids. Germline lookup yields CDR1 SQVTM and CDR2 ANQGSEA. V lost 6 bases to trimming and J lost 0 bases, with 11 bases between them. The CDR3 coding sequence is TGCAGCGTGGGCTTGTCGGTGAACACTGAAGCTTTCTTT. Its translation: CSVGLSVNTEAFF.

The V call is TRBV7-2, the J call TRBJ2-3, with no clear D. CDR1 and CDR2 (germline): SGHTA, FQGNSA. V gave up 1 base and J gave up 2 bases, with 10 bases separating them. This CDR3 is 15 amino acids long. The CDR3 region has the DNA TGTGCCAGCAGCTTAGAACGAAGTTCCACAGATACGCAGTATTTT. Translating it yields CASSLERSSTDTQYF.

This chain uses TRBV30 with TRBJ2-5; D uncertain. The germline V gene encodes CDR1 GTSNPN and CDR2 SVGIG (reference sequence). This CDR3 has 10 residues. Trimming removed 0 bases from V and 4 bases from J, with 0 bases in between. The CDR3 DNA reads as TGTGCCTGGAGTGTAGAGACCCAGTACTTC. Residues: CAWSVETQYF.